The clone carrying this T cell receptor (beta chain) was detected only once. Its antigen is unknown. This entry comes from a study of TIL therapy for anti-PD-1-resistant metastatic lung cancer. Study information: Tumors carried a median about 1.6 non-synonymous mutations per megabase. Findings and caveats of the study: Infused TIL clonotypes partially replaced the baseline blood repertoire, then decayed over months.

Noted time point: pre-treatment sample, taken before nivolumab and TIL therapy. Sequencing used immunoSEQ v3. Clones were read by immunoSEQ multiplex PCR, and TCRdb kept only the in-frame ones, dropping some. There are about 59,000 clones in the sample; around 70% occur only once, and more than 1.5% lies in the top ten. CDR1 is KGHSH, CDR2 LQKENI, per germline. V shed 2 bases, J shed 4 bases, and the junction held 10 bases outside the gene matches. The length of the CDR3 is 16 residues. The gene calls are TRBV18 and TRBJ1-2, with 7 bases identical to TRBD1. The input for sequencing was blood, taken at baseline. The sequence derives from a person aged 30 to 80 with non-small cell lung cancer. As DNA, the CDR3 is TGTGCCAGCTCACCATCTGGCCCGACAGGGTCCTATGGCTACACCTTC. Translating gives CASSPSGPTGSYGYTF.